One and the same sample provided the 15 T cell receptor beta chains below, sequenced in a study of OX40 agonist ivuxolimab in advanced cancers. Sequencing was performed with immunoSEQ multiplex PCR; in TCRdb, only in-frame clones are kept and a portion is missing. The table includes about 50,000 clones, 88% detected once. The sample here was CD4+ or CD8+ T cells sorted from blood, taken in a trial of the OX40 agonist ivuxolimab. These receptors came from an adult with an advanced solid tumor such as melanoma, head and neck, liver or kidney cancer.

The chain links TRBV10-3 to TRBJ1-5; D not certain. The CDR3 is made up of 14 amino acids. V was shortened by 0 bases and J by 2 bases, with 5 bases between the two germline ends. The germline CDR1 and CDR2 sequences are ENHRY and SYGVKD. The CDR3 DNA reads TGTGCCATCAGTGAGTCAGCAGGCAATCAGCCCCAGCATTTT. Residues: CAISESAGNQPQHF.

The rearrangement joins TRBV30 to TRBJ1-6, with 7 bases that match TRBD1. The junction had 8 bases not matched to a gene; V was cut back by 2 bases and J by 7 bases. The V gene's germline CDR1 is GTSNPN and CDR2 SVGIG (reference sequence). The CDR3 is 15 residues long. The DNA for the CDR3 is TGTGCCTGGAGTCCCCGACAGGGAGGCAATTCACCCCTCCACTTT. The encoded protein is CAWSPRQGGNSPLHF.

The chain is built from TRBV19 and TRBJ1-5, with D unresolved. The V and J ends lost 3 bases and 2 bases respectively, with 8 bases between them. This CDR3 contains 14 residues. The V gene's germline CDR1 is LNHDA and CDR2 SQIVND (reference sequence). DNA of the CDR3: TGTGCCAGTAGTATGGTAGCGGGCAATCAGCCCCAGCATTTT. This codes for CASSMVAGNQPQHF. The whole variable domain, remainder taken from reference TRBV19 and TRBJ1-5, is DGGITQSPKYLFRKEGQNVTLSCEQNLNHDAMYWYRQDPGQGLRLIYYSQIVNDFQKGDIAEGYSVSREKKESFPLTVTSAQKNPTAFYLCASSMVAGNQPQHFGDGTRLSIL.

The rearrangement joins TRBV6-5 to TRBJ2-3, with 11 bases identical to TRBD2. Germline CDR1 and CDR2: MNHEY and SVGAGI. The CDR3 runs 16 residues. J was trimmed by 5 bases and V by 2 bases; bases with no gene match: 6. CDR3: CASSYTLAGGVDTQYF. CDR3 bases: TGTGCCAGCAGTTACACGTTAGCGGGAGGGGTAGATACGCAGTATTTT.

The V gene is TRBV28, the J gene TRBJ2-4, with 8 nucleotides matching TRBD2. The CDR3 covers 15 residues. In germline, CDR1 is MDHEN, CDR2 SYDVKM. With V trimmed by 7 bases and J by 0 bases, 5 bases remained unmatched. In DNA form, the CDR3 reads TGTGCCAGCACCCGGGGGGGGCTAGCCAAAAACATTCAGTACTTC. Its translation: CASTRGGLAKNIQYF.

This clone came up once. This chain links TRBV28 with TRBJ2-5; TRBD1 matches at 12 bases. The V segment lost 4 bases and the J segment 5 bases; nucleotides outside the gene matches: 8. This CDR3 region has 16 residues. The germline V gene encodes CDR1 MDHEN and CDR2 SYDVKM. CDR3 DNA sequence: TGTGCCAGCAGTTCCCCGGGACAGGGGGCCGGGGAGACCCAGTACTTC. It yields the protein CASSSPGQGAGETQYF. Full variable domain (missing parts from reference TRBV28 and TRBJ2-5): DVKVTQSSRYLVKRTGEKVFLECVQDMDHENMFWYRQDPGLGLRLIYFSYDVKMKEKGDIPEGYSVSREKKERFSLILESASTNQTSMYLCASSSPGQGAGETQYFGPGTRLLVL.

On this clone itself: The junction departs from germline at one end; a sequencing error may be responsible. This chain joins TRBV10-3 and TRBJ2-1; possibly TRBD1 for D (6 bases). The germline gives CDR1 ENHRY, CDR2 SYGVKD. The CDR3 has 13 residues. The CDR3 DNA sequence: TGTGCCGCCAGCCCGGGACACAGCAATGGGCAGTTCTTC. Amino acids: CAASPGHSNGQFF.

The chain recombines TRBV6-1 with TRBJ2-7, with TRBD2 identical over 8 bases. The CDR3 has 14 amino acids. V gave up 8 bases and J gave up 2 bases; unmatched junction bases: 8. Looked up from germline, CDR1 is MNHNS and CDR2 is SASEGT. The CDR3 protein is CASPREGGPYEQYF. The CDR3 region has the DNA TGTGCCAGCCCCCGGGAGGGTGGTCCCTACGAGCAGTACTTC.

The rearrangement links TRBV15 to TRBJ2-3; D uncertain. V was trimmed by 1 base and J by 2 bases, leaving 10 bases between them. This CDR3 has 15 residues. The germline V gene encodes CDR1 LNHNV and CDR2 YYDKDF (reference sequence). This CDR3 reads CATSRVALSTDTQYF. Written as DNA, the CDR3 is TGTGCCACCAGCAGAGTGGCCCTGTCCACAGATACGCAGTATTTT.

J is TRBJ2-1 and V is TRBV21-1; the table's D call, TRBD2, has no DNA check behind it. TRBV21-1 is deemed a pseudogene. This CDR3 region has 16 residues. The CDR3 here is CASSGWTSGRYNEQFF. CDR3 DNA sequence: TGTGCCAGCAGCGGGTGGACTAGCGGGAGATACAATGAGCAGTTCTTC.

CDR3 DNA: TGCAGCGTTGAAGGCTACAGCGCTAACTATGGCTACACCTTC. Its protein product is CSVEGYSANYGYTF. The rearrangement joins TRBV29-1 to TRBJ1-2; the D is unclear. V was cut by 1 base and J by 0 bases, with 9 bases left in between. Germline assignment: CDR1 SQVTM and CDR2 ANQGSEA. CDR3 size: 14 residues.

The chain joins TRBV28 to TRBJ2-4; tentatively, D is TRBD1 or TRBD2 (6 bases each). The V gene's germline CDR1 is MDHEN and CDR2 SYDVKM. Trimming pared 6 bases from V and 0 bases from J, leaving 18 bases between. This CDR3 is built from 17 residues. DNA of the CDR3: TGTGCCAGCAGCGGAGCCGGGTCGGGGGCAGCCAAAAACATTCAGTACTTC. Translating it yields CASSGAGSGAAKNIQYF.

Regarding this clone: Other nucleotide sequences in the sample specify the same CDR3. The chain carries TRBV6-1 and TRBJ2-7; perhaps TRBD2 as D (6 bases). The CDR3 loop spans 12 amino acids. CDR1 and CDR2 (germline): MNHNS, SASEGT. Trimming removed 4 bases from V and 2 bases from J, with 6 bases in between. The CDR3 nucleotides are TGTGCCAGCAGTGCGGGAGCCTACGAGCAGTACTTC. It specifies CASSAGAYEQYF.

J is TRBJ1-1 and V is TRBV6-5; TRBD1 might be the D (6 bases). Trimming took off 0 bases at V and 4 bases at J, with 12 bases between the two ends. CDR1 is MNHEY and CDR2 is SVGAGI in the germline V gene. This CDR3 has 15 residues. The CDR3 sequence: CASSYSRPGATEAFF. CDR3 DNA: TGTGCCAGCAGTTACTCGAGGCCGGGGGCCACTGAAGCTTTCTTT.

This chain uses TRBV20-1 with TRBJ2-3; TRBD2 is a possible D gene (6 bases). The length of the CDR3 is 11 residues. Germline V gives CDR1 DFQATT, CDR2 SNEGSKA (reference sequence). The V end was cut by 5 bases, the J end by 6 bases, with 9 bases between. The CDR3 region has the DNA TGCAGTGCTTTACGGGGGGATACGCAGTATTTT. Protein sequence: CSALRGDTQYF.